This T cell receptor beta chain was identified in a study of blood T cell repertoires in COVID-19. Study information: Sites in the United States, Italy and Spain provided acute and convalescent COVID-19 samples. Sample material is recorded as cDNA or gDNA derived from T cells, B-cell-depleted T cells, or PBMCs.

Original methodology: Amplification with reference gene primers provided the estimates of nucleated cell counts. Assay used: immunoSEQ multiplex PCR; TCRdb lists only in-frame clones, some missing. V, J and clone size derive from that table, while D and trimming were established from the DNA sequence. The data show approximately 82,000 clones, around 89% seen once. The clonotype comes from a man between 65 and 85 years old with active or convalescent COVID-19. Sequencing used peripheral blood.

The CDR3, as DNA: TGCAGCGTTGAAGCCACTGCGGGACAGCCGCCGTACTTC. This translates into CSVEATAGQPPYF. The chain uses TRBV29-1 and TRBJ2-4; weak D call: TRBD1 (7 bases). The ends were cut back, 1 base at V and 15 bases at J, with 19 bases in the middle. This CDR3 region has 13 residues. The germline gives CDR1 SQVTM, CDR2 ANQGSEA.